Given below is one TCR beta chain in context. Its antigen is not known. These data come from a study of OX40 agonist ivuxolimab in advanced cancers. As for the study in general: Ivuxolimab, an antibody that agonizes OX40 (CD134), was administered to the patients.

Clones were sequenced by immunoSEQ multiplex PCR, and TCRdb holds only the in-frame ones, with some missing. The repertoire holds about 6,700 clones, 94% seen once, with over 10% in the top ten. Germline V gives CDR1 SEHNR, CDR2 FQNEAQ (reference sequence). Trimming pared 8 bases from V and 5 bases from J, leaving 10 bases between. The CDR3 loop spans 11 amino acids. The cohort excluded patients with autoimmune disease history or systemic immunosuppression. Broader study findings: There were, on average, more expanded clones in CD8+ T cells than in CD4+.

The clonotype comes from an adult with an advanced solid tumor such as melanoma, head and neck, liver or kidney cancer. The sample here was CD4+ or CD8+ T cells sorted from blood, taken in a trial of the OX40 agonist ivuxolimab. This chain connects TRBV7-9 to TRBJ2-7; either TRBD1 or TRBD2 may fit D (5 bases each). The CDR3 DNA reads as TGTGCCAGCGCCCGAGGGGACGAGCAGTACTTC. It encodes CASARGDEQYF.